The 5 T cell receptor beta chains given below trace back to one sample, sequenced in a study of OX40 agonist ivuxolimab in advanced cancers. The method was immunoSEQ multiplex PCR; TCRdb's version includes in-frame clones alone and lacks a portion of them. The table has about 50,000 clones, around four fifths seen once; the top ten hold over 2.5%. This material consisted of CD4+ or CD8+ T cells sorted from blood, taken in a trial of the OX40 agonist ivuxolimab. The source is an adult with an advanced solid tumor such as melanoma, head and neck, liver or kidney cancer.

The chain uses TRBV5-1 and TRBJ2-1; D gene uncertain. Trimming took off 0 bases at V and 2 bases at J, with 3 bases between the two ends. This CDR3 region has 13 residues. Germline CDR1 SGHRS, CDR2 YFSETQ. CDR3 DNA: TGCGCCAGCAGCTTGGACGCCTACAATGAGCAGTTCTTC. This codes for CASSLDAYNEQFF.

The V call is TRBV6-4, the J call TRBJ2-2; TRBD2 agrees at 11 bases. Germline trimming cut 7 bases from V and 3 bases from J; bases unmatched to any gene: 1. The CDR3 contains 14 residues. CDR1 and CDR2 (germline): MRHNA, SNTAGT. DNA of the CDR3: TGTGCCAGCAAGGGACTAGCGGACACCGGGGAGCTGTTTTTT. It encodes CASKGLADTGELFF.

This clone was seen just once. V usage is TRBV6-6 and J usage is TRBJ2-3; D assignment may be TRBD1 or TRBD2 (6 bases each). The CDR3 has 14 amino acids. Trimming took 2 bases from V and 6 from J, leaving 12 bases between them. Germline CDR1 is MNHNY and CDR2 is SVGAGI (reference sequence). The CDR3 loop reads CASSYRVGGDTQYF. Here the CDR3 DNA reads TGTGCCAGCAGTTACCGCGTAGGGGGGGATACGCAGTATTTT.

V usage is TRBV10-3 and J usage is TRBJ2-7; no definite D call. The CDR3 totals 15 residues. Germline V gives CDR1 ENHRY, CDR2 SYGVKD. Trimming removed 3 bases at V and 3 bases at J, with 15 bases between. The CDR3 loop is CAISDLPVRNYEQYF. The CDR3 DNA reads as TGTGCCATCAGTGACCTACCGGTAAGAAACTACGAGCAGTACTTC.

The rearrangement joins TRBV4-3 to TRBJ2-4; D is possibly TRBD1 or TRBD2 (6 bases each). Trimming cost V 3 bases and J 2 bases, with 11 bases left between them. This CDR3 contains 15 residues. CDR1 is LGHNA and CDR2 is YSLEER in the germline V gene. CDR3 amino acids: CASSQEGDSKNIQYF. For the CDR3, the DNA is TGCGCCAGCAGCCAGGAGGGGGATTCCAAAAACATTCAGTACTTC.